The clone carrying this T cell receptor (beta chain) was seen only a few times. Every patient relapsed after autologous stem cell transplantation, and brentuximab vedotin exposure varied. CDR3 length: 16 residues. Trimming took 5 bases from V and 2 from J; bases not matched to a gene: 9. Germline V CDR1 and CDR2: MGHRA, YSYEKL. This entry belongs to a study of PD-1 blockade in classical Hodgkin lymphoma. The method was immunoSEQ multiplex PCR; TCRdb's version includes in-frame clones alone and lacks a portion of them. This sample has roughly 15,000 clones, with roughly 63% found just once. The TCR sequence derives from a human donor with classical Hodgkin lymphoma. Sequenced here: peripheral blood mononuclear cells (PBMCs), sampled before the second cycle of nivolumab. The rearrangement joins TRBV4-1 to TRBJ2-5; 9 bases align to TRBD2. The chain's CDR3 is CASSSRLAVAQETQYF. In DNA form, the CDR3 reads TGCGCCAGCAGCTCGCGACTAGCGGTAGCACAAGAGACCCAGTACTTC.